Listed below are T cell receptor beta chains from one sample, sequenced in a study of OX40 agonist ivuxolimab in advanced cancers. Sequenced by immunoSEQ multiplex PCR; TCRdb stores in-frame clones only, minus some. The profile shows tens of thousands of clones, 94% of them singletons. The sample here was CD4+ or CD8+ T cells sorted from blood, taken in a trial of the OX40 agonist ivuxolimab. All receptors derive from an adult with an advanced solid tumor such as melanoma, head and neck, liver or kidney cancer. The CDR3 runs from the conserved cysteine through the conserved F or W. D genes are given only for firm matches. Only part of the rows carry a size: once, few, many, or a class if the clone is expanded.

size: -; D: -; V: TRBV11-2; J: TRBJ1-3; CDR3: CASSFWEGLNSGNTIYF; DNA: TGTGCCAGCAGCTTCTGGGAAGGGCTTAACTCTGGAAACACCATATATTTT
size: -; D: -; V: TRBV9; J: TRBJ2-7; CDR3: CASSPGTGSYEQYF; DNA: TGTGCCAGCAGCCCCGGGACGGGATCCTACGAGCAGTACTTC
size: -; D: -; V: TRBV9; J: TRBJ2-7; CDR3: CASSPRPGQRSYEQYF; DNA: TGTGCCAGCAGCCCACGCCCCGGACAGAGATCCTACGAGCAGTACTTC
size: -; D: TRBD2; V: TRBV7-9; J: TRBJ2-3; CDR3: CASSHSGLALPGDTQYF; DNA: TGTGCCAGCAGCCATTCGGGACTAGCCTTGCCCGGAGATACGCAGTATTTT
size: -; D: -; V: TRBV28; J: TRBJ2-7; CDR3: CASYTLDIPYEQYF; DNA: TGTGCCAGCTACACCCTGGACATCCCCTACGAGCAGTACTTC
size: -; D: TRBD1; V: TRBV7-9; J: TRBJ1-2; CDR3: CASSDRVSADGYTF; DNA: TGTGCCAGCAGCGACAGGGTTAGCGCGGATGGCTACACCTTC
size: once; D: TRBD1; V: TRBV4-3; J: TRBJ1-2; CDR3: CASSQGYRGLPDGYTF; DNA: TGCGCCAGCAGCCAAGGTTACAGGGGACTTCCAGATGGCTACACCTTC
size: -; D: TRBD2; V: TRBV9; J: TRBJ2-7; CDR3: CASSVDGTSDEQYF; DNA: TGTGCCAGCAGCGTAGATGGGACTAGCGACGAGCAGTACTTC
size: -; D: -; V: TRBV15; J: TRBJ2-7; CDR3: CSVGKSYEQYF; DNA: TGTTCGGTGGGAAAATCCTACGAGCAGTACTTC
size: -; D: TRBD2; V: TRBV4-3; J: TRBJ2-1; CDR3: CASSRSGLADEQFF; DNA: TGCGCCAGCAGCCGCTCGGGACTAGCGGATGAGCAGTTCTTC
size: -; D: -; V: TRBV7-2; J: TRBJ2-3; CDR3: CASSLVSTDTQYF; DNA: TGTGCCAGCAGCTTAGTCTCTACGGATACGCAGTATTTT
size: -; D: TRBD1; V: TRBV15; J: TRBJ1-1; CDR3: CATSRGALDRLNTEAFF; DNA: TGTGCCACCAGCAGAGGAGCCCTGGACAGGCTGAACACTGAAGCTTTCTTT
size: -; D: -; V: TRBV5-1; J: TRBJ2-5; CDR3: CASSPSSTSFQETQYF; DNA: TGCGCCAGCAGCCCCTCAAGTACCTCCTTCCAAGAGACCCAGTACTTC
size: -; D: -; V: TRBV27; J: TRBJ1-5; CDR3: CASSLSGMGDQPQHF; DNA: TGTGCCAGCAGTTTGTCAGGGATGGGGGATCAGCCCCAGCATTTT
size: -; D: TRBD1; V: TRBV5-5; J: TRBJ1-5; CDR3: CASSLRGGQNNQPQHF; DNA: TGTGCCAGCAGCTTGCGGGGGGGACAGAACAATCAGCCCCAGCATTTT
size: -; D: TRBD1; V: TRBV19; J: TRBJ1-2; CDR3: CASSLQGYYGYTF; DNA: TGTGCCAGTAGCTTACAGGGGTACTATGGCTACACCTTC
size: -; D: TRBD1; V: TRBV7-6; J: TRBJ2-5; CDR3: CASSPLGDSIYGRETQYF; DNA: TGTGCCAGCAGCCCCCTGGGGGACAGCATTTACGGCAGGGAGACCCAGTACTTC
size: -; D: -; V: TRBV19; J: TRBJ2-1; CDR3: CASSIDPPGLARNEQFF; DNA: TGTGCCAGTAGTATAGATCCCCCGGGGCTAGCGCGGAATGAGCAGTTCTTC
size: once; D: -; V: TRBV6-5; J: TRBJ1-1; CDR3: CASSYSSLSSTEAFF; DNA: TGTGCCAGCAGTTACTCGAGTCTCTCCAGCACTGAAGCTTTCTTT
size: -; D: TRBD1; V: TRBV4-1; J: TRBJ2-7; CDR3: CASSQDRGQHYEQYF; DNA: TGCGCCAGCAGCCAAGATAGGGGGCAGCACTACGAGCAGTACTTC
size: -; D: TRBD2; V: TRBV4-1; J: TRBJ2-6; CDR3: CASSQDTWGTTNSGANVLTF; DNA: TGCGCCAGCAGCCAAGATACGTGGGGGACTACCAACTCTGGGGCCAACGTCCTGACTTTC
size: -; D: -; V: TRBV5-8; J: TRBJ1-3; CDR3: CGSSLGGPGNTIYF; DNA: TGTGGCTCCTCGTTGGGGGGACCTGGAAACACCATATATTTT
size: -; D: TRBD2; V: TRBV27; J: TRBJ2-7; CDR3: CASSSTSGPYEQYF; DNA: TGTGCCAGCAGTTCGACTAGCGGGCCCTACGAGCAGTACTTC
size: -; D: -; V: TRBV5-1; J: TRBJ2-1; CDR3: CASSFPLASYNEQFF; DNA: TGCGCCAGCAGCTTTCCGCTAGCCTCCTACAATGAGCAGTTCTTC
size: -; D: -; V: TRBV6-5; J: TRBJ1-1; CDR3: CLLGLGATEAFF; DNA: TGCCTGTTAGGACTCGGGGCCACTGAAGCTTTCTTT
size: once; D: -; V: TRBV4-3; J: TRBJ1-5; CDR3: CASSQEQFGNQPQHF; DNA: TGCGCCAGCAGCCAAGAACAATTTGGAAATCAGCCCCAGCATTTT
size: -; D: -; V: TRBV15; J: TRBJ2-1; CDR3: CATSAQGGNEQFF; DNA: TGTGCCACCAGCGCTCAGGGGGGTAATGAGCAGTTCTTC
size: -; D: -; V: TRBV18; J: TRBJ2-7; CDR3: CASSPPFAGGYEQYF; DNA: TGTGCCAGCTCACCACCATTCGCAGGGGGGTACGAGCAGTACTTC
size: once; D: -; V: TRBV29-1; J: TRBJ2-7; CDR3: CSVRSSYEQYF; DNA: TGCAGCGTACGGTCTTCCTACGAGCAGTACTTC
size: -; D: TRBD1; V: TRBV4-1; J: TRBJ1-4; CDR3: CASSQDTGDEKLFF; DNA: TGCGCCAGCAGCCAAGATACAGGGGATGAAAAACTGTTTTTT
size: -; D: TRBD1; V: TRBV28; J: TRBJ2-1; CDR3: CASSPGHLTGQGAFGEQFF; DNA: TGTGCCAGCAGTCCTGGACACCTAACGGGACAGGGGGCTTTTGGTGAGCAGTTCTTC
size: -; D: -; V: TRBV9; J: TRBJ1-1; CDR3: CASSVEAPPGLNTEAFF; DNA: TGTGCCAGCAGCGTAGAGGCGCCGCCAGGCTTGAACACTGAAGCTTTCTTT
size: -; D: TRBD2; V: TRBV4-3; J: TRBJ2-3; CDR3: CASSQDGRGGPTDTQYF; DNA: TGCGCCAGCAGCCAAGATGGGCGGGGGGGCCCCACAGATACGCAGTATTTT
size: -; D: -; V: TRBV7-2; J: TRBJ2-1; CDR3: CASSLDSRSVYNEQFF; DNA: TGTGCCAGCAGCTTAGATTCGAGGTCCGTCTACAATGAGCAGTTCTTC
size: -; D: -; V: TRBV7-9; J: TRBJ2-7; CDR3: CASSLDQAYEQYF; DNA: TGTGCCAGCAGCTTGGACCAAGCCTACGAGCAGTACTTC
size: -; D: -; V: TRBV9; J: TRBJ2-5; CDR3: CASSPRQGGRGKETQYF; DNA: TGTGCCAGCAGCCCAAGACAGGGAGGAAGGGGTAAGGAGACCCAGTACTTC
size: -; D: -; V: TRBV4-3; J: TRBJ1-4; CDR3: CASSRGATNEKLFF; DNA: TGCGCCAGCAGCCGTGGGGCAACTAATGAAAAACTGTTTTTT
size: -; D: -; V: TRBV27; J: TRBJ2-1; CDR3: CASSYTGNEQFF; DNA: TGTGCCAGCAGTTATACAGGGAATGAGCAGTTCTTC
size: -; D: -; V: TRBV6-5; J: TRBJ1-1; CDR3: CASSYRINTEAFF; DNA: TGTGCCAGCAGTTACCGGATAAACACTGAAGCTTTCTTT
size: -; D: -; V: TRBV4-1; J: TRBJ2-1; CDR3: CATRGGYNEQFF; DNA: TGCGCCACCAGGGGGGGCTACAATGAGCAGTTCTTC
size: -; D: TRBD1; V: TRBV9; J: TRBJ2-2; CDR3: CASSAGQGIFTGELFF; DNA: TGTGCCAGCAGCGCAGGACAGGGGATCTTCACCGGGGAGCTGTTTTTT
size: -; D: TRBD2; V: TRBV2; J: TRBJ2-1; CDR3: CASSHTRTSEAFKGDEQFF; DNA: TGTGCCAGCAGTCACACTAGGACTAGCGAAGCTTTTAAGGGGGATGAGCAGTTCTTC
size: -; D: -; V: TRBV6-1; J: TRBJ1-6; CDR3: CASSEAAGGPFYNSPLHF; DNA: TGTGCCAGCAGTGAAGCTGCGGGGGGTCCCTTCTATAATTCACCCCTCCACTTT
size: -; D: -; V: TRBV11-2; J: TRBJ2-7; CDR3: CASSLMGHYEQYF; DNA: TGTGCCAGCAGCTTAATGGGTCATTACGAGCAGTACTTC
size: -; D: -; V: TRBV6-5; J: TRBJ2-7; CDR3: CAGGPSSYEQYF; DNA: TGTGCCGGTGGTCCAAGCTCCTACGAGCAGTACTTC
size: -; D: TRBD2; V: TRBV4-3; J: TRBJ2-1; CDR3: CASSQGGGYNEQFF; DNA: TGCGCCAGCAGCCAGGGGGGGGGCTACAATGAGCAGTTCTTC
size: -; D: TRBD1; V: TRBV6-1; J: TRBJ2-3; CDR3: CASSEVSWDRGIGDTQYF; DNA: TGTGCCAGCAGTGAAGTTTCTTGGGACAGGGGTATCGGAGATACGCAGTATTTT
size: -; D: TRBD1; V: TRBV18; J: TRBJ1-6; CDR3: CASSLDRYINSPLHF; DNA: TGTGCCAGCTCCCTGGACAGGTATATAAATTCACCCCTCCACTTT
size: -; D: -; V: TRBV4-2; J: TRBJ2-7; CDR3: CASSQDGLAFPYEQYF; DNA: TGTGCCAGCAGCCAAGACGGGCTAGCGTTCCCCTACGAGCAGTACTTC
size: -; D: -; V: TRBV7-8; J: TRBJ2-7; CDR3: CASSPRSTPYEQYF; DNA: TGTGCCAGCAGCCCCAGGTCCACCCCCTACGAGCAGTACTTC
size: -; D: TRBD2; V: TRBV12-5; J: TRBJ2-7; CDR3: CASSRTGGYEQYF; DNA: TGTGCTAGTTCGCGGACGGGGGGTTACGAGCAGTACTTC
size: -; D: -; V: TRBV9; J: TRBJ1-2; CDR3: CASSVGSPGSGYTF; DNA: TGTGCCAGCAGCGTAGGCAGCCCGGGGAGCGGCTACACCTTC
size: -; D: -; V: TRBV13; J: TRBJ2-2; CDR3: CASSLNREGGRETGELFF; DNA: TGTGCCAGCAGCTTAAATCGCGAGGGGGGCAGAGAGACCGGGGAGCTGTTTTTT
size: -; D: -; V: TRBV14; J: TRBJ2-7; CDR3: CASSFGRAGQYF; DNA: TGTGCCAGCAGCTTCGGAAGAGCTGGGCAGTACTTC
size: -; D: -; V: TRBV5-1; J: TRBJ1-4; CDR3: CASSLGAGATNEKLFF; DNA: TGCGCCAGCAGCTTGGGTGCAGGAGCAACTAATGAAAAACTGTTTTTT